The sequence of this T cell receptor beta chain was determined in a study of shared clonotypes between healthy human individuals (dated by TCRdb to 2018 to 2020). Concerning the study at large: The cohort comprised a couple of women and a few men aged 18 to 49 years. For each donor, CD4 naive and CD4 memory were each given three plates, CD8 naive was given two plates, and CD8 memory was given one plate. Blood TCR repertoires of 5 or 6 healthy adults were deeply sequenced to estimate repertoire size and the extent of clonotype sharing between individuals. To increase sequencing depth and limit assay-specific biases, TCR repertoire library preparation and sequencing were carried out by different laboratories using diverse techniques. Leukapheresis yielded between about 0.94 and 8.9 billion PBMCs per donor.

TCR CDR3 regions were amplified from genomic DNA by multiplex PCR using the deep immunoSEQ assay. For each cell subset, the extracted genomic DNA was distributed evenly across all wells of several immunoSEQ 96-well plates, and each plate served as one replicate. For sorted subsets, 150 to 250 ng of genomic DNA, equivalent to roughly 30,000 T cell genomes, went into each replicate PCR. The purified libraries were quantified using a Qubit 3.0 fluorometer, sized with a Bioanalyzer 2100, and then quantified again using the KAPA Library Quantification kit. Each immunoSEQ 96-well plate was sequenced on its own single-read 150-cycle Illumina NextSeq 550 flow cell. The paper's processing steps were these. Because the immunoSEQ output included only junctional sequences and no quality scores, the filtering could not be the same as the filtering used for full-length reads. Sequences were annotated with PyIR, a Python wrapper for IgBLAST v1.9, using IMGT germline references to assign V/J genes and CDR3. Reads with weak V/J assignments (E-value above 1e-6), missing CDR3, stop codons, out-of-frame junctions, or ambiguous translated residues were removed. V3J clonotypes were defined by identical inferred V gene, J gene, and CDR3 amino acid sequence. Percentage overlap between repertoires was calculated by dividing the number of shared unique clonotypes by the size of the smaller repertoire. Repertoire richness was assessed with RTK rarefaction, the Chao1 estimator, and Recon v2.1 estimates of unobserved clonotypes. Generation probabilities were computed with OLGA for all TCRbeta clonotypes obtained by the gDNA method from several donors. Drawn from immuneACCESS, this table holds only the in-frame rearrangements with V and J called that TCRdb kept. Clones are partly lost; checked studies trace under half to an unresolved V gene and leave the rest unexplained. That table gives V, J and clone size, and the DNA gave D and trimming. For this sample the table gives over 2,000,000 clones, of which 93% were detected only once. Of the sample, around 1.8% falls within the top ten clones.

General findings and caveats noted by the study authors: Higher generation probabilities were observed for clonotypes shared by all four sorted-subset donors than for non-shared clonotypes. The genetic and exposure-history diversity represented was limited by the small number of donors. Based on pairwise subsampling, the degree of clonotype sharing among donors was expected to be affected by sequencing depth. Incomplete sequencing was indicated by rarefaction of sorted-subset datasets, despite the large sequencing depth. Larger estimated clonotype richness was generally found for naive subsets than for memory subsets. Sampling was restricted to blood, and TCR repertoires in tissue are likely to differ from TCR repertoires in blood. When four donors were compared, the shared fraction of clonotypes was 5% to 6.5% for naive CD4, approximately 3.5% for naive CD8, 2.3% for memory CD4, and 0.4% for memory CD8.

To note about this clone: The specificity of this receptor is unknown. There are no base qualities to consult, and no much larger clone falls within one base.

For the CD8 naive samples, CD45RO-negative cells were positively selected for CCR7, yielding a CD45RA+CCR7+ population from which TemRA cells were excluded. Donors were healthy HIV-negative adults with no recently reported acute infections or vaccinations. All donors were Caucasian adults living in Nashville, Tennessee, USA. Blood was obtained by leukapheresis, after which PBMCs were separated by Ficoll-Histopaque density gradient centrifugation and cryopreserved in liquid nitrogen vapor phase. Purity and quantity of every magnetically sorted T cell population were checked by analytical flow cytometry. From each sorted fraction, genomic DNA was isolated and quantified by UV absorbance on a Nanodrop 2000c. The sequence was collected from a man aged 18-30 years in good health. Some clones in this sample may be carry-over from other donors' samples. Source material: naive CD8+ T cells from PBMCs. This specimen's cell subset or site label, per the study, means: CD45RA+CCR7+.

In nucleotide form, the sequence is TGTGCCAGCAGTCCTCCCAGACGGACTGAAGCTTTCTTT. The translation is CASSPPRRTEAFF. The chain couples TRBV6-5 to TRBJ1-1; the D gene is unclear. The CDR3 has 13 amino acids, counting the end cysteine and phenylalanine. Just CDR3 DNA is preserved here, 39 bases in frame from base 1. The germline V gene specifies MNHEY as CDR1 and SVGAGI as CDR2. The junction shows trimming of 5 bases on V and 5 bases on J, plus 12 bases between the germline ends.